This T cell receptor beta chain is drawn from a study of blood T cell repertoires in COVID-19. Overall study context: T cells, B-cell-depleted T cells, or PBMCs provided the cDNA or gDNA that served as material.

Methods used by the authors: The authors estimated nucleated cell counts from reference gene primer amplification. Produced via immunoSEQ multiplex PCR; TCRdb's table is partial and in-frame only. The DNA gave D and trimming, while V, J and clone size come from that table. The sample shows 500,000 to 600,000 clones, around nine tenths of them seen only once. Germline-derived CDR1 and CDR2 are SGDLS and YYNGEE. The CDR3 consists of 13 residues. Trimming took off 4 bases at V and 8 bases at J, with 13 bases between the two ends. This chain links TRBV9 with TRBJ2-1, with TRBD1 as a possible D gene (5 bases). The sample comprised peripheral blood. The clonotype was recovered from a woman between 50 and 59 years old with COVID-19, enrolled during active disease. The CDR3 region is CASSHGHMDEQFF. CDR3 sequence (DNA): TGTGCCAGCAGCCACGGACACATGGATGAGCAGTTCTTC. The entire variable domain, with the rest obtained from reference TRBV9 and TRBJ2-1, is as follows: DSGVTQTPKHLITATGQRVTLRCSPRSGDLSVYWYQQSLDQGLQFLIQYYNGEERAKGNILERFSAQQFPDLHSELNLSSLELGDSALYFCASSHGHMDEQFFGPGTRLTVL.